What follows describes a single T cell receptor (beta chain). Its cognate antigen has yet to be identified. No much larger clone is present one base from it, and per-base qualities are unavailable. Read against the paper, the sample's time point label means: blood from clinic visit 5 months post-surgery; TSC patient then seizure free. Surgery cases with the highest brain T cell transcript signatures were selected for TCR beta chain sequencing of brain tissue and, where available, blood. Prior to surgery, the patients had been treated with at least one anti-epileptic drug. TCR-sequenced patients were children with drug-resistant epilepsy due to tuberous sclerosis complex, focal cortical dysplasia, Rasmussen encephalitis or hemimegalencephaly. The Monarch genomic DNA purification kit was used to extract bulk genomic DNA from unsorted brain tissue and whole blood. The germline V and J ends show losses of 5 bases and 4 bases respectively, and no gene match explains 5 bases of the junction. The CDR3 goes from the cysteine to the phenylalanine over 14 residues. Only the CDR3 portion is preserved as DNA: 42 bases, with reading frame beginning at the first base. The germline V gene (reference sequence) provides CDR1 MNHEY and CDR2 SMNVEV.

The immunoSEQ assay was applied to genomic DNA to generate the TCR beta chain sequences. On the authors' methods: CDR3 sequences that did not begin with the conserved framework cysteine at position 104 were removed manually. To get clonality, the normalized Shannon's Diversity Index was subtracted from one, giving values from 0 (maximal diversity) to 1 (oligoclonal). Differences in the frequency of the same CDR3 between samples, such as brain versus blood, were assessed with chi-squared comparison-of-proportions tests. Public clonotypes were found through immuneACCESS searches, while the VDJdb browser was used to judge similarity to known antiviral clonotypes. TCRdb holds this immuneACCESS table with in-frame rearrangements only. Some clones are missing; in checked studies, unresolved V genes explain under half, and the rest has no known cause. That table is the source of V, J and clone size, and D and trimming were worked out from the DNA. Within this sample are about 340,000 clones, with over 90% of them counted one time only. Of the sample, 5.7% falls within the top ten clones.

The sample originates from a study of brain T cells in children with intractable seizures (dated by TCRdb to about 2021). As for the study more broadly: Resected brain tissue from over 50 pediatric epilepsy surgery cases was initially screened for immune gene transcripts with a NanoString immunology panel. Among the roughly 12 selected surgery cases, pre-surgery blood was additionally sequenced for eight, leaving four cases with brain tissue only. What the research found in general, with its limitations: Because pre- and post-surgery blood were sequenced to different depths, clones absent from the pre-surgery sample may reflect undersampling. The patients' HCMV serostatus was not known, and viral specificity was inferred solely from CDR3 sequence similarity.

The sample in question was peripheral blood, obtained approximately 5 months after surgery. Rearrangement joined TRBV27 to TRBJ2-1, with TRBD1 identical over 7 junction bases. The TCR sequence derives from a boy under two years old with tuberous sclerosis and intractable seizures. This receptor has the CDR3 CASSMSGQYNEQFF. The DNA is TGTGCCAGCAGTATGTCGGGACAGTACAATGAGCAGTTCTTC.